A single sample is the source of the 20 T cell receptor beta chains below, sequenced in a study of CXCR3-negative and CXCR3-positive naive CD8 T cells. UMI-labeled 5' RACE yielded the TRB cDNA libraries. TCRdb processed the 5' RACE reads again and assigns one entry to each CDR3 protein, with no DNA. The record lists fewer than 95,000 distinct CDR3 sequences, of which the ten most abundant hold less than 1.1%. Sequenced sample: naive CXCR3- CD8+ T cells from blood. Subset of the sample: CD45RO-CCR7+CD27+CD95- naive CD8+ T cells lacking CXCR3 (TNR3-). Receptor source: a human donor in good health. Some clones in this sample may be carry-over from other donors' samples.

V is TRBV7-3 and J is TRBJ2-3; TCRdb gives TRBD2 as the D gene, but with no DNA this cannot be confirmed. The CDR3 extends over 14 amino acids. CDR1 and CDR2 from the germline V gene are SGHTA and FQGTGA. CDR3 in amino acids: CASSLSGSGDTQYF. Full variable domain (rest looked up from reference TRBV7-3 and TRBJ2-3): GAGVSQTPSNKVTEKGKYVELRCDPISGHTALYWYRQSLGQGPEFLIYFQGTGAADDSGLPNDRFFAVRPEGSVSTLKIQRTERGDSAVYLCASSLSGSGDTQYFGPGTRLTVL.

This chain uses TRBV7-3 with TRBJ2-3; the D call of TRBD2 rests on TCRdb alone, since no DNA is present to check it. This CDR3 is 14 amino acids long. The germline gives CDR1 SGHTA, CDR2 FQGTGA. The CDR3 reads CASSQSGATDTQYF.

The chain employs TRBV2 and TRBJ2-1; as DNA is missing, the TRBD1 call by TCRdb cannot be tested. CDR3 length equals 15 residues. Germline CDR1 SNHLY, CDR2 FYNNEI. The CDR3 sequence: CASRDPGQPYNEQFF.

V and J are TRBV11-2 and TRBJ2-1; TCRdb picks TRBD1, but there is no DNA to check that call. The CDR3 totals 15 residues. The germline gives CDR1 SGHAT, CDR2 FQNNGV. CDR3 sequence: CAGSSPGPTAGEQFF.

CDR3 sequence reads: CSASARTDSYEQYF. The chain is built from TRBV20-1 and TRBJ2-7; TCRdb gives TRBD1 as the D gene, but with no DNA this cannot be confirmed. The CDR3 sequence is 14 residues long. Germline V gene lookup returns CDR1 DFQATT and CDR2 SNEGSKA (reference sequence).

The chain is built from TRBV4-1 and TRBJ2-2; the TCRdb call, TRBD2, lacks DNA for checking. In germline, CDR1 is MGHRA, CDR2 YSYEKL. The CDR3 length is 16 residues. The CDR3 sequence: CASSLYGTPNTGELFF.

The chain employs TRBV5-5 and TRBJ2-1; TCRdb's D call of TRBD2 is untestable without DNA. Germline CDR1 reads SGHKS; CDR2 reads YYEKEE (reference sequence). The length of the CDR3 is 15 residues. CDR3 sequence: CARLKLGRRYNEQFF.

The chain employs TRBV10-3 and TRBJ2-5; the D call from TCRdb, TRBD1, cannot be confirmed without DNA. This CDR3 has 16 amino acids. CDR1 and CDR2 from the germline V gene are ENHRY and SYGVKD. The CDR3 protein is CAISDQRTGLQGTQYF.

The J gene is TRBJ1-4, the V gene TRBV12-3 or TRBV12-4; no DNA is available, so the TRBD1 call from TCRdb remains unchecked. CDR3 size: 15 residues. CDR3 in amino acids: CASTPGGYWNEKLFF.

The gene calls are TRBV20-1 and TRBJ2-7; the TCRdb D gene call, TRBD2, has no DNA to confirm it. The CDR3 has 14 residues. Germline V gene lookup returns CDR1 DFQATT and CDR2 SNEGSKA (reference sequence). CDR3 amino acids: CSARSGGVDYEQYF.

This chain joins TRBV29-1 and TRBJ1-4; TCRdb names TRBD1, which stays unverified in the absence of DNA. The CDR3 consists of 11 residues. Germline V gives CDR1 SQVTM, CDR2 ANQGSEA. The CDR3 region is CRQQEREKLFF. Complete variable domain (other parts from reference TRBV29-1 and TRBJ1-4): SAVISQKPSRDICQRGTSLTIQCQVDSQVTMMFWYRQQPGQSLTLIATANQGSEATYESGFVIDKFPISRPNLTFSTLTVSNMSPEDSSIYLCRQQEREKLFFGSGTQLSVL.

The V call is TRBV18, the J call TRBJ1-2; the TRBD1 assignment by TCRdb is unverifiable without DNA. Germline CDR1 and CDR2: KGHSH and LQKENI. The CDR3 runs 13 residues. Here the CDR3 reads CASSSTGDYGYTF.

The chain has TRBV21-1 and TRBJ2-4; no DNA is available, so the TRBD1 call from TCRdb remains unchecked. TRBV21-1 is recorded as a pseudogene. CDR3 length equals 12 residues. CDR3: CATGTAKNIQYF.

CDR3 residues: CSVERKGTSGDEQYF. The chain links TRBV29-1 to TRBJ2-7; TCRdb picks TRBD2, but there is no DNA to check that call. Germline CDR1 reads SQVTM; CDR2 reads ANQGSEA. There are 15 residues in the CDR3.

The rearrangement joins TRBV2 to TRBJ2-4. The CDR3 is 13 amino acids. Germline assignment: CDR1 SNHLY and CDR2 FYNNEI. CDR3 protein: CASRNLDRIIQYF.

The V and J genes are TRBV5-1 and TRBJ1-2; TCRdb proposes TRBD1, but this gene call is untestable without DNA. Germline-derived CDR1 and CDR2 are SGHRS and YFSETQ. The CDR3 length is 15 residues. CDR3 region: CASSLGMTGISGYTF.

The gene calls are TRBV5-1 and TRBJ1-1; TCRdb lists TRBD1, though no DNA is available to test this call. This CDR3 is built from 13 residues. The germline V gene encodes CDR1 SGHRS and CDR2 YFSETQ. CDR3 sequence: CASSFPGNTEALF.

V is TRBV30 and J is TRBJ1-4. Germline CDR1 is GTSNPN and CDR2 is SVGIG (reference sequence). CDR3 length: 15 amino acids. The CDR3 protein is CAWSVIPATNEKLFF.

V is TRBV5-1 and J is TRBJ2-7; the TCRdb call, TRBD1, lacks DNA for checking. The length of the CDR3 is 14 residues. From germline, CDR1 is SGHRS and CDR2 YFSETQ. The CDR3 is CASSFWTGEYEQYF.

The genes are TRBV7-3 and TRBJ2-1; TCRdb indicates TRBD1, and absent DNA this call remains unverified. The length of the CDR3 is 15 residues. CDR1 is SGHTA, CDR2 FQGTGA, per germline. CDR3 protein: CASSSTGGLYNEQFF.